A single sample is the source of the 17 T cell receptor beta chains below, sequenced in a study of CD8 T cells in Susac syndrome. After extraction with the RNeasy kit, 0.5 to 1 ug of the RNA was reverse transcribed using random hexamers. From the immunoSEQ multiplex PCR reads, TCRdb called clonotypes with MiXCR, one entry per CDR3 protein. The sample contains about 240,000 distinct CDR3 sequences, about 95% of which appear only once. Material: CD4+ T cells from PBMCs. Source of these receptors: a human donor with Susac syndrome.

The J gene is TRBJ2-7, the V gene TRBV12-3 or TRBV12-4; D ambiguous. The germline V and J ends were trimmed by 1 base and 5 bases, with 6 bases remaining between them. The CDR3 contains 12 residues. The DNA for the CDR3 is TGTGCCAGCAGTTTAGTGGCACACGAGCAGTACTTC. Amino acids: CASSLVAHEQYF.

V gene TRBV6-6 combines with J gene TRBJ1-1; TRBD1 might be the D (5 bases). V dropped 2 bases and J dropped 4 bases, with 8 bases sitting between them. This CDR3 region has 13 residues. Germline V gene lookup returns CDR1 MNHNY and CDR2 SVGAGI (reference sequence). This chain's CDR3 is CASSYQGGTEAFF. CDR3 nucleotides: TGTGCCAGCAGTTACCAGGGAGGCACTGAAGCTTTCTTT.

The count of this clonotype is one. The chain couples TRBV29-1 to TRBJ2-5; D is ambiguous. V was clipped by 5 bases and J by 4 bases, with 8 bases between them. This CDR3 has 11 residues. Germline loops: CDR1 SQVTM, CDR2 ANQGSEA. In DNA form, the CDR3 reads TGCAGCGTTCGACCCCGAGAGACCCAGTACTTC. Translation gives CSVRPRETQYF.

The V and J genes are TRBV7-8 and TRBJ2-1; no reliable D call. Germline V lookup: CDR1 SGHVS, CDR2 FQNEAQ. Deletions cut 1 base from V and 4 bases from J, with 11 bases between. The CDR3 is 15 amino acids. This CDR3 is CASSLEAAMYNEQFF. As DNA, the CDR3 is TGTGCCAGCAGCTTAGAGGCAGCTATGTACAATGAGCAGTTCTTC.

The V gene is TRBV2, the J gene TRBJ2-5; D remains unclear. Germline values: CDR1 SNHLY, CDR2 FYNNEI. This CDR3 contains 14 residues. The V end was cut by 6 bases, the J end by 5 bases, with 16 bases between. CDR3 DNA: TGTGCCAGCAGCCCCCGCGTTGGGCGGGAGACCCAGTACTTC. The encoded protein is CASSPRVGRETQYF.

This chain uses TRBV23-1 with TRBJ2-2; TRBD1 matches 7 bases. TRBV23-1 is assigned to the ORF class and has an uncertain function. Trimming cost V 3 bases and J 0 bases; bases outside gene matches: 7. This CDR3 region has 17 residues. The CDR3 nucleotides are TGCGCCAGCAGTCATCTGGGACAGATCGCGAACACCGGGGAGCTGTTTTTT. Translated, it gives CASSHLGQIANTGELFF.

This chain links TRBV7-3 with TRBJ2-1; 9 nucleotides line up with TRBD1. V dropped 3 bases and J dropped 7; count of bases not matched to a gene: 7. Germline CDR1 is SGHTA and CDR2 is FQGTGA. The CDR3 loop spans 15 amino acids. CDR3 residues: CASSLGGQGANEQFF. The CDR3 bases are TGTGCCAGCAGCTTGGGGGGACAGGGAGCTAATGAGCAGTTCTTC.

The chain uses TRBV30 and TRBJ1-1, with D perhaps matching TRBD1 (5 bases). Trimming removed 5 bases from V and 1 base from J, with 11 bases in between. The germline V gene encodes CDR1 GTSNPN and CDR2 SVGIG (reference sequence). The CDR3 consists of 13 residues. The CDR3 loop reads CAWERQPNTEAFF. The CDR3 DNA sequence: TGTGCCTGGGAACGACAGCCGAACACTGAAGCTTTCTTT. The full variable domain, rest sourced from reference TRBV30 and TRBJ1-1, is SQTIHQWPATLVQPVGSPLSLECTVEGTSNPNLYWYRQAAGRGLQLLFYSVGIGQISSEVPQNLSASRPQDRQFILSSKKLLLSDSGFYLCAWERQPNTEAFFGQGTRLTVV.

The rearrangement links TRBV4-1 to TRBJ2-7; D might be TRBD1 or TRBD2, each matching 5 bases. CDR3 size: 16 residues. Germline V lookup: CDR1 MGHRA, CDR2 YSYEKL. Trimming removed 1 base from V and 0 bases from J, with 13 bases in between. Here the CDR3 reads CASSQVRRGGSYEQYF. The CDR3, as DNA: TGCGCCAGCAGCCAAGTCCGTCGTGGGGGCTCCTACGAGCAGTACTTC.

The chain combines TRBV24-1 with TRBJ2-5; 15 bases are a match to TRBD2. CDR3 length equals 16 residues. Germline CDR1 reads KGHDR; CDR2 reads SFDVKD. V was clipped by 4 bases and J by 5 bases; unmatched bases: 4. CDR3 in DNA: TGTGCCACCAGTGACCTGGGGACTAGCGGGAGGGAGACCCAGTACTTC. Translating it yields CATSDLGTSGRETQYF.

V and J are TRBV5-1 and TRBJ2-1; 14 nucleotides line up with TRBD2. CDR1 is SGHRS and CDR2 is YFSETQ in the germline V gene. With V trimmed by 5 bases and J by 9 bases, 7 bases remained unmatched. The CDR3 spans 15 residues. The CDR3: CASRRLAGGLGEQFF. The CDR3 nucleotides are TGCGCCAGCAGGAGACTAGCGGGAGGGCTTGGTGAGCAGTTCTTC.

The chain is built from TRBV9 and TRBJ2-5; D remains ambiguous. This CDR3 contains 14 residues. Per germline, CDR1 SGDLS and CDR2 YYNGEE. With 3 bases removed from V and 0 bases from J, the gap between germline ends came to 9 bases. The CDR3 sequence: CASSASTYQETQYF. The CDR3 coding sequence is TGTGCCAGCAGCGCCTCGACATACCAAGAGACCCAGTACTTC.

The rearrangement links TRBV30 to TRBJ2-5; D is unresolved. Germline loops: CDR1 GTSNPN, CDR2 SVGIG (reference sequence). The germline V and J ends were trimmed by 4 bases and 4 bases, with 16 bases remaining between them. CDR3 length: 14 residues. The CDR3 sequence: CAWNWLPIGETQYF. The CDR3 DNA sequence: TGTGCCTGGAATTGGCTACCAATCGGAGAGACCCAGTACTTC.

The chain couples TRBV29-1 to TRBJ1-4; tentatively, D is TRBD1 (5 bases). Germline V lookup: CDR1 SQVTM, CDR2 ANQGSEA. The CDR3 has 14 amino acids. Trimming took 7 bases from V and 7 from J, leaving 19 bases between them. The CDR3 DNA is TGCAGCGCACAAACCACGGGACTAGGTGAAAAACTGTTTTTT. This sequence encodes CSAQTTGLGEKLFF. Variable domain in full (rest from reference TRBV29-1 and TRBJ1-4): SAVISQKPSRDICQRGTSLTIQCQVDSQVTMMFWYRQQPGQSLTLIATANQGSEATYESGFVIDKFPISRPNLTFSTLTVSNMSPEDSSIYLCSAQTTGLGEKLFFGSGTQLSVL.

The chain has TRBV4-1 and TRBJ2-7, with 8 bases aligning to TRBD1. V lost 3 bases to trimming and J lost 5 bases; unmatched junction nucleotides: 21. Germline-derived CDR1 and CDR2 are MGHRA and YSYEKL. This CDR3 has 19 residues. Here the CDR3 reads CASSHSDLKGQGIGNEQYF. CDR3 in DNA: TGCGCCAGCAGCCATTCGGATTTAAAAGGACAGGGAATCGGAAACGAGCAGTACTTC.

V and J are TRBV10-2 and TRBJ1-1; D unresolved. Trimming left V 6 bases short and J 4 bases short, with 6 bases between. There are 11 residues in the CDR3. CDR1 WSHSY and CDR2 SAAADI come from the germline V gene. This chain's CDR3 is CASSASTEAFF. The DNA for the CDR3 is TGCGCCAGCAGCGCTAGCACTGAAGCTTTCTTT.

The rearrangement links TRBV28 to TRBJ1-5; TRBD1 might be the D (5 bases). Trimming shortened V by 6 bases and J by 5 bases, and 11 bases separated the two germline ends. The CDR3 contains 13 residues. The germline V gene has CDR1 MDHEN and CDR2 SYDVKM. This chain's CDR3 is CASRILGDQPQHF. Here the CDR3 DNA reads TGTGCCAGCAGGATATTGGGGGATCAGCCCCAGCATTTT.